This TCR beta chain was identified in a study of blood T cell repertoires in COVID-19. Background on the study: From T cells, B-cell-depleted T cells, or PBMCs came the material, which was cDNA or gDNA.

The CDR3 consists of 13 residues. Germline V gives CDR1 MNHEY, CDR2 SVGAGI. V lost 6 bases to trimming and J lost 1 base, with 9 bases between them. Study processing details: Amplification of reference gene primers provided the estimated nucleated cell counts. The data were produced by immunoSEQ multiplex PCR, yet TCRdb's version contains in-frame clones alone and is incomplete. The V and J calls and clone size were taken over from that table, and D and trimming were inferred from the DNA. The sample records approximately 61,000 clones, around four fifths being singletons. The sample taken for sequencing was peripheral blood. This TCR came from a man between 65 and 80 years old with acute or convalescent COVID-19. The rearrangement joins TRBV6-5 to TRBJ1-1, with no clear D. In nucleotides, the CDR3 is TGTGCCAGCAGCACACAGCAGAACACTGAAGCTTTCTTT. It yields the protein CASSTQQNTEAFF.